The next 11 T cell receptor beta chains were all read from a single sample in a study of OX40 agonist ivuxolimab in advanced cancers. Sequencing used immunoSEQ multiplex PCR; TCRdb keeps in-frame clones, though not all of them. The table lists 8,500 to 14,000 clones, over 80% of them singletons, with less than 11% in the top ten. The starting material was CD4+ or CD8+ T cells sorted from blood, obtained in a trial of the OX40 agonist ivuxolimab. The receptors here all came from an adult with an advanced solid tumor such as melanoma, head and neck, liver or kidney cancer.

J is TRBJ1-5 and V is TRBV7-9, with no clear D. Germline V gene sequence: CDR1 SEHNR, CDR2 FQNEAQ (reference sequence). This CDR3 is 15 amino acids long. Trimming removed 4 bases from V and 0 bases from J, with 10 bases in between. CDR3 residues: CASSSAGSSNQPQHF. CDR3 nucleotides: TGTGCCAGCAGCTCGGCGGGAAGTAGCAATCAGCCCCAGCATTTT.

J is TRBJ2-7 and V is TRBV27, with 10 bases matching TRBD2. After removal of 5 bases from V and 3 bases from J, the junction contained 4 bases not matched to a gene. Germline CDR1 is MNHEY and CDR2 is SMNVEV (reference sequence). The CDR3 is 14 amino acids. The CDR3 here is CASSPSGSVYEQYF. As DNA, the CDR3 is TGTGCCAGCAGTCCTAGCGGGAGTGTCTACGAGCAGTACTTC.

Relative to its sample, this clone is medium-sized. V usage is TRBV9 and J usage is TRBJ2-2; tentatively, D is TRBD2 (6 bases). V was cut by 3 bases and J by 0 bases, with 18 bases left in between. Germline V gene data show CDR1 as SGDLS and CDR2 as YYNGEE. The CDR3 runs 18 residues. The CDR3 DNA sequence: TGTGCCAGCAGCGCGAACCCGGGCGGGGAAACGAACACCGGGGAGCTGTTTTTT. Its protein product is CASSANPGGETNTGELFF.

The chain employs TRBV27 and TRBJ1-2, with D possibly being TRBD1 (6 bases). Germline V gene lookup returns CDR1 MNHEY and CDR2 SMNVEV (reference sequence). The CDR3 has 14 amino acids. V lost 0 bases to trimming and J lost 8 bases, with 13 bases between them. This CDR3 is CASSLSTGGLGYTF. The CDR3, as DNA: TGTGCCAGCAGTTTATCGACGGGGGGGCTAGGCTACACCTTC.

The chain recombines TRBV5-4 with TRBJ2-5; D possibly uses TRBD1 or TRBD2 (6 bases each). V lost 6 bases to trimming and J lost 2 bases, with 14 bases between them. CDR1 and CDR2 from the germline V gene are SGHNT and YYREEE (reference sequence). The CDR3 covers 14 residues. The CDR3 DNA sequence: TGTGCCAGCACCCCCCGGGGGCCGCAAGAGACCCAGTACTTC. It translates to CASTPRGPQETQYF. The variable domain in full, with the rest retrieved from reference TRBV5-4 and TRBJ2-5, is ETGVTQSPTHLIKTRGQQVTLRCSSQSGHNTVSWYQQALGQGPQFIFQYYREEENGRGNFPPRFSGLQFPNYSSELNVNALELDDSALYLCASTPRGPQETQYFGPGTRLLVL.

The V and J genes are TRBV9 and TRBJ2-7; no clear D gene. The V end was cut by 3 bases, the J end by 5 bases, with 9 bases between. This CDR3 has 12 amino acids. Germline V gene data show CDR1 as SGDLS and CDR2 as YYNGEE. Written as DNA, the CDR3 is TGTGCCAGCAGCGGCCAGTTGGACGAGCAGTACTTC. It specifies CASSGQLDEQYF.

The chain uses TRBV6-5 and TRBJ2-1; possible D gene TRBD2, 5 bases. Germline V gene sequence: CDR1 MNHEY, CDR2 SVGAGI. This CDR3 is built from 14 residues. The V and J ends lost 6 bases and 0 bases respectively, with 9 bases between them. The CDR3, as DNA: TGTGCCAGCAGCCCGGGATTCTCCTACAATGAGCAGTTCTTC. It translates to CASSPGFSYNEQFF.

The chain has TRBV30 and TRBJ2-7; D is perhaps TRBD1 or TRBD2 (5 bases each). Germline CDR1 GTSNPN, CDR2 SVGIG (reference sequence). This CDR3 has 13 residues. The V and J ends lost 4 bases and 2 bases respectively, with 12 bases between them. CDR3 sequence: CAWTRDGAYEQYF. CDR3 sequence (DNA): TGTGCCTGGACTCGGGACGGAGCCTACGAGCAGTACTTC.

This chain connects TRBV9 to TRBJ2-2, with 8 bases that match TRBD2. V was pared by 4 bases and J by 1 base, with 6 bases of the junction left unmatched. CDR3 length equals 16 residues. The germline gives CDR1 SGDLS, CDR2 YYNGEE. The CDR3 DNA follows: TGTGCCAGCAGCCCTTGGACTAGCAGGAACACCGGGGAGCTGTTTTTT. It is translated as CASSPWTSRNTGELFF. Supplemented by reference TRBV9 and TRBJ2-2, the full variable domain reads DSGVTQTPKHLITATGQRVTLRCSPRSGDLSVYWYQQSLDQGLQFLIQYYNGEERAKGNILERFSAQQFPDLHSELNLSSLELGDSALYFCASSPWTSRNTGELFFGEGSRLTVL.

The rearrangement links TRBV27 to TRBJ2-5; a possible D gene is TRBD1 (5 bases). The V end was cut by 3 bases, the J end by 1 base, with 12 bases between. Germline V gene sequence: CDR1 MNHEY, CDR2 SMNVEV (reference sequence). The CDR3 has 15 residues. In DNA, the CDR3 is TGTGCCAGCAGTTTTAAGGGGCGACCCCAAGAGACCCAGTACTTC. This sequence encodes CASSFKGRPQETQYF.

The chain links TRBV11-3 to TRBJ2-1; D perhaps matches TRBD2 (5 bases). The germline V and J ends were trimmed by 3 bases and 0 bases, with 9 bases remaining between them. CDR3 length: 15 residues. In germline, CDR1 is SGHNT, CDR2 YENEEA. This chain's CDR3 is CASSLGGSSYNEQFF. DNA of the CDR3: TGTGCCAGCAGCTTGGGCGGGTCCTCCTACAATGAGCAGTTCTTC.